These 3 T cell receptor beta chains share one sample of origin, sequenced in a study of T cells in women clearing cervical HPV infection. Sequencing was performed with immunoSEQ multiplex PCR; in TCRdb, only in-frame clones are kept and a portion is missing. This sample's table has about 26,000 clones. The sample was blood buffy coat. The receptors were sampled from a woman between 18 and 75 years old with a cervical HPV16 infection that either progressed to CIN3+ or cleared (not recorded which).

Remarks on this clone: The read ends 3 residues shy of where the CDR3 ends; the end is completed using the germline J gene. J is TRBJ1-6 and V is TRBV2; possible D gene TRBD1, 5 bases. The CDR3 consists of 13 residues. Looked up from germline, CDR1 is SNHLY and CDR2 is FYNNEI. Trimming removed 6 bases from V and 8 bases from J, with 11 bases in between. The CDR3 spells CASRGRGDSPLHF. The covered CDR3 bases are TGTGCCAGCAGGGGGCGAGGGGATTCACCC.

The CDR3 bases that were read are TGTGCCAGCAGCCCACACCCTAGCAATCAGCCG. Its protein product is CASSPHPSNQP. The whole CDR3 protein reads CASSPHPSNQPQYF. J is TRBJ2-3 and V is TRBV7-2; tentatively, D is TRBD2 (5 bases). From the germline J gene comes the end of the CDR3, since the read stops 3 residues before it. The CDR3 runs 14 residues. In germline, CDR1 is SGHTA, CDR2 FQGNSA.

Note on this clone: The missing CDR3 end, 3 residues past where the read stops, is filled in from the germline J gene. The V call is TRBV7-9, the J call TRBJ2-2, with D possibly matching TRBD2 (5 bases). Trimming removed 5 bases from V and 3 bases from J, with 13 bases in between. Germline-derived CDR1 and CDR2 are SEHNR and FQNEAQ (reference sequence). CDR3 length equals 15 residues. The sequenced CDR3 bases are TGTGCCAGCAGCCTCCGACGGGGATACACCGGGGAG. This codes for CASSLRRGYTGE. The CDR3 in its entirety is CASSLRRGYTGELFF.